The 14 T cell receptor beta chains presented below share a single source sample, sequenced in a study of T cell repertoires in cytomegalovirus infection. TCRdb passed the reads through MiXCR, listing each CDR3 protein once. The sample shows approximately 100,000 distinct CDR3 sequences, around 22% of them seen only once. Sequences were obtained from CD8+ T cells from PBMCs. The receptors were gathered from a human donor in good health (CMV status not recorded). Some clones in this sample may be carry-over from other donors' samples.

This clonotype was found a few times. This rearrangement joins TRBV7-6 to TRBJ1-1; D perhaps matches TRBD1 (5 bases). The CDR3 has 14 residues. Trimming removed 5 bases from V and 7 bases from J, with 17 bases in between. From germline, CDR1 is SGHVS and CDR2 FNYEAQ. For the CDR3, the DNA is TGTGCCAGCAGCCGGGGGGGAGGTTCTATTGAAGCTTTCTTT. Protein: CASSRGGGSIEAFF. The whole variable domain, remainder taken from reference TRBV7-6 and TRBJ1-1, is GAGVSQSPRYKVTKRGQDVALRCDPISGHVSLYWYRQALGQGPEFLTYFNYEAQQDKSGLPNDRFSAERPEGSISTLTIQRTEQRDSAMYRCASSRGGGSIEAFFGQGTRLTVV.

The chain employs TRBV29-1 and TRBJ2-5, with D unclear. The germline CDR1 and CDR2 sequences are SQVTM and ANQGSEA. The CDR3 runs to 10 residues. Trimming pared 2 bases from V and 4 bases from J, leaving 2 bases between. The CDR3 is CSVEIETQYF. The DNA for the CDR3 is TGCAGCGTTGAAATAGAGACCCAGTACTTC.

This clonotype was seen at least ten times. The J gene is TRBJ2-5, the V gene TRBV28; possibly TRBD1 or TRBD2 for D (7 bases each). The CDR3 runs 14 residues. The V gene lost 3 bases and the J gene lost 4 bases, with 12 bases spanning the gap. The germline CDR1 and CDR2 sequences are MDHEN and SYDVKM. CDR3 loop: CASSFGRGRETQYF. CDR3 DNA sequence: TGTGCCAGCAGTTTTGGGAGGGGGCGAGAGACCCAGTACTTC.

As regards this clonotype: This may come from a read error, since a much larger clone is one base off. The chain combines TRBV20-1 with TRBJ1-3; D is ambiguous. The CDR3 spans 14 residues. The V end lost 0 bases, the J end lost 7 bases, and 13 bases lay between the germline ends. Germline lookup yields CDR1 DFQATT and CDR2 SNEGSKA (reference sequence). This chain's CDR3 is CSARELAIRNTIYF. Here the CDR3 DNA reads TGCAGTGCTAGAGAACTGGCCATTAGGAACACCATATATTTT.

This chain connects TRBV11-3 to TRBJ2-3, with D maybe TRBD2 (5 bases). Germline-derived CDR1 and CDR2 are SGHNT and YENEEA. Trimming took off 3 bases at V and 6 bases at J, with 13 bases between the two ends. The CDR3 sequence is 14 residues long. CDR3 sequence reads: CASSLSTPGDTQYF. The DNA for the CDR3 is TGTGCCAGCAGCTTGTCTACCCCGGGGGATACGCAGTATTTT.

The chain links TRBV11-2 to TRBJ1-5, with 7 bases lining up with TRBD1. From germline, CDR1 is SGHAT and CDR2 FQNNGV. V was pared by 5 bases and J by 5 bases, with 6 bases of the junction left unmatched. This CDR3 is 14 amino acids long. The DNA of the CDR3 is TGTGCCAGCAGCCGACAGGGTCTCGATCAGCCCCAGCATTTT. As protein: CASSRQGLDQPQHF.

This clonotype was detected ten times or more. The V call is TRBV7-3, the J call TRBJ2-3, with 7 bases matching TRBD1. CDR1 and CDR2 (germline): SGHTA, FQGTGA. This CDR3 spans 13 amino acids. The J segment lost 9 bases and the V segment lost 5 bases, leaving 8 bases of the junction unmatched. This chain's CDR3 is CASSQRQGATQYF. The CDR3 nucleotides read TGTGCCAGCAGCCAGCGACAGGGAGCCACGCAGTATTTT.

In this sample, this clonotype turned up many times. J is TRBJ1-5 and V is TRBV6-5; D not certain. The germline V and J ends were trimmed by 6 bases and 1 base, with 13 bases remaining between them. Germline CDR1 is MNHEY and CDR2 is SVGAGI. This CDR3 has 15 amino acids. The CDR3 DNA reads TGTGCCAGCAGGGCGAGGGTGTTCAGCAATCAGCCCCAGCATTTT. Translation gives CASRARVFSNQPQHF.

The CDR3: CAWSVLAGEDTQYF. CDR3 sequence (DNA): TGTGCCTGGAGTGTACTGGCGGGAGAAGATACGCAGTATTTT. The chain combines TRBV30 with TRBJ2-3; the match to TRBD2 covers 7 bases. The junction had 5 bases not matched to a gene; V was cut back by 0 bases and J by 5 bases. CDR1 is GTSNPN and CDR2 is SVGIG in the germline V gene (reference sequence). This CDR3 spans 14 amino acids.

This chain links TRBV20-1 with TRBJ1-5; D remains ambiguous. Germline V lookup: CDR1 DFQATT, CDR2 SNEGSKA (reference sequence). V dropped 3 bases and J dropped 0 bases, with 12 bases sitting between them. The CDR3 totals 15 residues. CDR3 residues: CSASPPDDSNQPQHF. The CDR3 coding sequence is TGCAGTGCTAGCCCGCCTGATGATAGCAATCAGCCCCAGCATTTT.

This clonotype occurred a few times. J is TRBJ1-2 and V is TRBV5-1; no definite D call. This CDR3 region has 14 residues. Germline V gene data show CDR1 as SGHRS and CDR2 as YFSETQ. V lost 2 bases and J lost 4, with 12 bases in between. CDR3 in DNA: TGCGCCAGCAGCTTAGTGGACGGGAGCTATGGCTACACCTTC. Translation gives CASSLVDGSYGYTF.

This clonotype has just a few counts. The chain employs TRBV28 and TRBJ2-7; the match to TRBD2 covers 8 bases. V lost 6 bases and J lost 2; bases outside the gene matches: 12. CDR1 is MDHEN and CDR2 is SYDVKM in the germline V gene. This CDR3 contains 16 residues. The CDR3 spells CASSPPRRGVAYEQYF. The CDR3 bases are TGTGCCAGCAGCCCCCCCCGGCGGGGGGTAGCCTACGAGCAGTACTTC.

The chain combines TRBV4-3 with TRBJ2-3; no clear D gene. The CDR3 spans 13 residues. V lost 1 base, J lost 2 bases, and 4 bases lay in between. Looked up from germline, CDR1 is LGHNA and CDR2 is YSLEER. The CDR3 sequence: CASSQGITDTQYF. The CDR3, as DNA: TGCGCCAGCAGCCAAGGTATCACAGATACGCAGTATTTT.

A few counts support this clonotype. The chain has TRBV15 and TRBJ2-7, with TRBD1 identical over 10 bases. CDR1 is LNHNV and CDR2 is YYDKDF in the germline V gene (reference sequence). The J segment lost 6 bases and the V segment lost 7 bases, leaving 6 bases of the junction unmatched. This CDR3 has 13 amino acids. The CDR3 nucleotides read TGTGCCACCAAGGGGGACAGGGGAGTCGAGCAGTACTTC. Protein sequence: CATKGDRGVEQYF.